Included here is one TCR beta chain sequence, with context. The antigen is unknown. Germline CDR1 and CDR2: GTSNPN and SVGIG (reference sequence). CDR3 length: 15 residues. The ends lost 2 bases at V and 4 bases at J; junction bases unmatched: 10. It was with 60 Vbeta and 13 Jbeta primers that the PCR ran. TCRdb's table, derived via immunoSEQ multiplex PCR, lists solely in-frame clones and lacks some. The table lists around 110,000 clones, more than 55% of them singletons. These data are taken from a study of cytomegalovirus exposure and HLA in healthy donors. Study-level findings and limits: A later analysis reportedly found fewer N-insertions in an Asian-associated ancestry cluster than the approximately 700-donor mean. A later analysis found common viral pathogens apparently linked to several of the most significant clusters.

V usage is TRBV30 and J usage is TRBJ1-2; 7 nucleotides match TRBD1. The material sequenced was PBMCs. This receptor was taken from a man aged 18 to 29 in good health and CMV-seronegative. CDR3 protein: CAWSLPSPGGYGYTF. In DNA form, the CDR3 reads TGTGCCTGGAGTCTCCCCTCTCCAGGGGGCTATGGCTACACCTTC.